These T cell receptor beta chains were read from a single sample in a study of blood T cells in healthy people across ages. TCRdb redid the calling of the 5' RACE reads with MiXCR, one entry per CDR3 protein. The top ten hold 13% of the sample, which has 650,000 or so distinct CDR3 sequences, about 51% seen once. Sequencing was carried out using blood. Receptors were obtained from a woman aged 80 or over in good health. The CDR3 runs from the conserved cysteine through the conserved F or W. The D gene is left open where the match is weak. The size entry is marked missing in some rows and otherwise reads once, few, many or a size class.

size	D	J	V	length	CDR3	DNA
NA	TRBD2	TRBJ2-1	TRBV5-1	19	CASSPIGLAGVRGTDTQFF	TGCGCCAGCAGCCCTATCGGACTAGCGGGAGTGAGGGGAACAGATACGCAGTTCTTC
NA	TRBD2	TRBJ2-3	TRBV9	16	CASNPLLGGITDTQYF	TGTGCCAGCAACCCCCTTTTGGGGGGGATCACAGATACGCAGTATTTT
NA	TRBD2	TRBJ2-5	TRBV12-3/TRBV12-4	14	CASSLGREGETQYF	TGTGCCAGCAGTTTAGGCAGGGAGGGAGAGACCCAGTACTTC
NA	TRBD2	TRBJ2-7	TRBV4-1	17	CASSHPPRGTSGYEQYF	TGCGCCAGCAGCCACCCCCCCAGAGGGACTAGCGGCTACGAGCAGTACTTC
NA	NA	TRBJ2-2	TRBV10-1	16	CASSESRSIYTGELFF	TGCGCCAGCAGTGAGTCGAGGTCCATCTACACCGGGGAGCTGTTTTTT
NA	NA	TRBJ2-7	TRBV4-1	17	CASSQETGGPYWYEQYF	TGCGCCAGCAGCCAAGAGACTGGGGGGCCTTATTGGTACGAGCAGTACTTC
few	TRBD2	TRBJ2-2	TRBV12-3/TRBV12-4	17	CASSRTSGGRTTGELFF	TGTGCCAGCAGCCGGACTAGCGGGGGGCGTACCACCGGGGAGCTGTTTTTT
few	TRBD2	TRBJ2-7	TRBV7-2	15	CASSLSSGSIYEQYF	TGTGCCAGCAGCTTGTCTAGCGGGAGTATCTACGAGCAGTACTTC
NA	NA	TRBJ2-3	TRBV20-1	15	CSARGIWGSADTQYF	TGCAGTGCTAGAGGCATTTGGGGATCCGCGGATACGCAGTATTTT
few	NA	TRBJ1-1	TRBV28	13	CASSTGIIIEAFF	TGTGCCAGCAGTACAGGGATAATAATTGAAGCTTTCTTT
NA	NA	TRBJ2-5	TRBV6-5	15	CASSPPAANRETQYF	TGTGCCAGCAGTCCGCCCGCAGCGAACCGGGAGACCCAGTACTTC
many	NA	TRBJ2-1	TRBV12-3/TRBV12-4	14	CASSFRRTLNEQFF	TGTGCCAGCAGTTTTCGCAGGACACTCAATGAGCAGTTCTTC
NA	NA	TRBJ2-7	TRBV20-1	13	CSARADNLYEQYF	TGCAGTGCTAGAGCCGACAACCTATACGAGCAGTACTTC
many	TRBD1	TRBJ2-2	TRBV6-5	14	CASRTDRVGGELFF	TGTGCCAGCAGAACCGACAGGGTCGGCGGGGAGCTGTTTTTT
NA	TRBD2	TRBJ2-3	TRBV28	16	CASSPGLAGEEDTQYF	TGTGCCAGCAGTCCCGGACTAGCGGGAGAGGAGGATACGCAGTATTTT
once	NA	TRBJ2-6	TRBV7-2	17	CASSPWTVNSGANVLTF	TGTGCCAGCAGCCCTTGGACGGTAAACTCTGGGGCCAACGTCCTGACTTTC
NA	NA	TRBJ2-3	TRBV7-9	17	CAGSSAGTKFEVDTQYF	TGTGCCGGCAGCTCGGCCGGGACAAAGTTTGAAGTAGATACGCAGTATTTT
many	NA	TRBJ1-2	TRBV7-3	15	CASSRLPDSNYGYTF	TGTGCCAGCAGCCGGCTCCCGGACAGTAACTATGGCTACACCTTC
few	NA	TRBJ1-1	TRBV10-2	13	CASRPSGGAEAFF	TGCGCCAGCAGACCAAGCGGGGGGGCTGAAGCTTTCTTT
many	NA	TRBJ2-7	TRBV18	15	CASSPYGIPSYEQYF	TGTGCCAGCTCACCATACGGTATCCCTTCCTACGAGCAGTACTTC
many	TRBD1	TRBJ2-7	TRBV24-1	15	CATSDPGQASYEQYF	TGTGCCACCAGTGATCCGGGACAGGCCTCCTACGAGCAGTACTTC
NA	NA	TRBJ2-1	TRBV2	13	CASSDPLYNEQFF	TGTGCCAGCAGTGATCCCCTCTACAATGAGCAGTTCTTC
NA	NA	TRBJ2-6	TRBV4-2	14	CASSQPQGGNVLTF	TGTGCCAGCAGCCAACCACAGGGGGGGAACGTCCTGACTTTC
few	TRBD2	TRBJ2-1	TRBV14	18	CASSQFSRASGLLLEQFF	TGTGCCAGCAGCCAATTCTCCCGGGCTAGCGGCCTCCTCCTGGAGCAGTTCTTC
NA	NA	TRBJ2-1	TRBV12-3/TRBV12-4	16	CASRPGRTSSYNEQFF	TGTGCCAGCAGACCGGGACGGACGAGCTCCTACAATGAGCAGTTCTTC
NA	TRBD2	TRBJ2-7	TRBV20-1	15	CSASSLAGSSYEQYF	TGCAGTGCTAGTAGTCTAGCGGGGAGCTCCTACGAGCAGTACTTC
NA	NA	TRBJ2-2	TRBV20-1	15	CSARVGRENTGELFF	TGCAGTGCTAGAGTAGGCAGGGAGAACACCGGGGAGCTGTTTTTT
NA	NA	TRBJ1-2	TRBV28	14	CASGGGTTNYGYTF	TGTGCCAGCGGGGGAGGGACTACTAACTATGGCTACACCTTC
many	NA	TRBJ2-1	TRBV24-1	15	CATQGGTKDYNEQFF	TGTGCCACCCAGGGCGGGACGAAAGACTACAATGAGCAGTTCTTC
NA	TRBD1	TRBJ1-1	TRBV10-3	14	CATSGQGASPEAFF	TGTGCCACCTCGGGACAGGGGGCATCCCCTGAAGCTTTCTTT
NA	NA	TRBJ2-4	TRBV12-3/TRBV12-4	12	CASTALENIQYF	TGTGCCAGCACTGCTTTAGAAAACATTCAGTACTTC
NA	NA	TRBJ2-1	TRBV29-1	16	CSVGGNGLSSYNEQFF	TGCAGCGTTGGCGGGAACGGACTAAGCTCCTACAATGAGCAGTTCTTC
many	TRBD1	TRBJ1-2	TRBV20-1	15	CSASATHTGGYGYTF	TGCAGTGCTAGTGCTACACACACAGGGGGCTATGGCTACACCTTC
many	NA	TRBJ2-7	TRBV9	14	CASSVTGSTYEQYF	TGTGCCAGCAGCGTAACAGGGTCGACCTACGAGCAGTACTTC
many	NA	TRBJ2-7	TRBV9	15	CASSPESRSSYEQYF	TGTGCCAGCAGCCCGGAGAGCCGGAGCTCCTACGAGCAGTACTTC
NA	NA	TRBJ2-3	TRBV5-1	12	CASSINTDTQYF	TGCGCCAGCAGCATAAACACAGATACGCAGTATTTT
many	NA	TRBJ2-1	TRBV5-4	14	CASSSPSRGNEQFF	TGTGCCAGCAGCTCACCCTCCCGCGGGAATGAGCAGTTCTTC
many	TRBD2	TRBJ2-3	TRBV20-1	15	CSATLTSGGADTQYF	TGCAGCGCTACTCTTACTAGCGGGGGTGCAGATACGCAGTATTTT
NA	NA	TRBJ2-2	TRBV20-1	15	CSAALPHGSTGELFF	TGCAGTGCCGCCCTTCCCCACGGGTCCACCGGGGAGCTGTTTTTT
many	NA	TRBJ2-5	TRBV9	15	CASSAGTLSQETQYF	TGTGCCAGCAGCGCCGGGACTTTAAGCCAAGAGACCCAGTACTTC
NA	TRBD1	TRBJ2-7	TRBV5-1	14	CASSLTGTAYEQYF	TGCGCCAGCAGCTTAACTGGGACAGCCTACGAGCAGTACTTC
NA	NA	TRBJ2-5	TRBV29-1	14	CSVEGYASTETQYF	TGCAGCGTTGAAGGTTACGCCAGCACCGAGACCCAGTACTTC
few	TRBD2	TRBJ2-1	TRBV10-3	17	CAISESYLTSGAGEQFF	TGTGCCATCAGTGAGTCCTACCTAACTAGCGGGGCTGGTGAGCAGTTCTTC
NA	TRBD1	TRBJ2-5	TRBV20-1	14	CSAGQGAFQETQYF	TGCAGTGCTGGGCAGGGGGCTTTTCAAGAGACCCAGTACTTC
few	TRBD1	TRBJ1-1	TRBV7-3	15	CASSSRGTGNTEAFF	TGTGCCAGCAGCTCAAGAGGGACAGGGAACACTGAAGCTTTCTTT
NA	TRBD1	TRBJ2-3	TRBV25-1	15	CASSRQGSSTDTQYF	TGTGCCAGCAGCAGACAGGGCTCTAGCACAGATACGCAGTATTTT
NA	NA	TRBJ2-3	TRBV20-1	11	CSATGGDTQYF	TGCAGTGCTACCGGTGGAGATACGCAGTATTTT
NA	NA	TRBJ1-2	TRBV6-1	15	CASSESGTGLGGYTF	TGTGCCAGCAGTGAATCGGGAACAGGGTTGGGTGGCTACACCTTC
few	NA	TRBJ2-2	TRBV7-2	14	CASSPLWNTGELFF	TGTGCCAGCAGTCCGTTATGGAACACCGGGGAGCTGTTTTTT
NA	NA	TRBJ2-4	TRBV6-5	11	CASSYKMEQYF	TGTGCCAGCAGTTACAAGATGGAGCAGTACTTC
once	TRBD2	TRBJ2-7	TRBV6-2/TRBV6-3	14	CASSWSGTPYEQYF	TGTGCCAGCAGTTGGAGCGGGACGCCCTACGAGCAGTACTTC
many	NA	TRBJ2-1	TRBV5-1	13	CASSPVGVNEQFF	TGCGCCAGCAGCCCGGTCGGGGTCAATGAGCAGTTCTTC
many	NA	TRBJ1-2	TRBV7-9	14	CASSLAGAPYGYTF	TGTGCCAGCAGCTTAGCGGGTGCGCCATATGGCTACACCTTC
once	NA	TRBJ2-5	TRBV7-9	15	CASSYPRIATETQYF	TGTGCCAGCAGCTACCCCCGGATAGCGACAGAGACCCAGTACTTC
many	NA	TRBJ2-1	TRBV6-1	15	CASSEQTRPYNEQFF	TGTGCCAGCAGTGAGCAAACCCGACCTTACAATGAGCAGTTCTTC
NA	NA	TRBJ2-2	TRBV24-1	13	CATRSGQGGELFF	TGTGCCACCCGCAGTGGGCAAGGCGGGGAGCTGTTTTTT